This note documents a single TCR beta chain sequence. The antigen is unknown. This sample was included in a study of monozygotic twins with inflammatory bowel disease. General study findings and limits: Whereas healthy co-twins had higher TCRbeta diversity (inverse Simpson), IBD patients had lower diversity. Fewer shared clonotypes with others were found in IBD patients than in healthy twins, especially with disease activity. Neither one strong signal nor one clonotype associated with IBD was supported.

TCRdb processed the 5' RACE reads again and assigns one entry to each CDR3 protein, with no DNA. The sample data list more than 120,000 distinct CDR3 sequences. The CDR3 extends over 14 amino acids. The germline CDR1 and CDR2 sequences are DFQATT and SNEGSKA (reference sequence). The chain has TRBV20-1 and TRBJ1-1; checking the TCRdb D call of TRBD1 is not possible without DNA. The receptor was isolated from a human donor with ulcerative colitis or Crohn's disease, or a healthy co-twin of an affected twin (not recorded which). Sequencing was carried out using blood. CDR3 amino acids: CSARRQGPNTEAFF.